This TCR beta chain was sequenced for a study of response to subunit inactivated influenza vaccine. This clonotype was picked up a small number of times. What it recognizes is unknown. Findings and caveats of the study: Few new T cells, the authors suggested, are recruited by each seasonal influenza vaccination.

Germline CDR1 SQVTM, CDR2 ANQGSEA. Deletions cut 6 bases from V and 4 bases from J, with 15 bases between. The CDR3 has 13 amino acids. One entry per CDR3 protein results from TCRdb running MiXCR on the RT-PCR reads. The sample has more than 250,000 distinct CDR3 sequences; 21% are singletons. The source material was PBMCs from blood, sampled 21 months after vaccination. The clonotype comes from a man aged 50-75 years who received an inactivated influenza vaccine. This chain links TRBV29-1 with TRBJ1-2, with unresolved D. Here the CDR3 DNA reads TGCAGCGTCGGTAATCAGTGGAGCTATGGCTACACCTTC. This encodes CSVGNQWSYGYTF.